This TCR beta chain appears in the sequencing data of a study of T-cell memory formation after mild COVID-19. The ends were cut back, 4 bases at V and 5 bases at J, with 23 bases in the middle. Germline assignment: CDR1 LGHNA and CDR2 YSLEER. The CDR3 runs to 17 residues. TCRdb re-analysed the 5' RACE reads in MiXCR, keeping a single row per CDR3 protein. This sample has some 350,000 distinct CDR3 sequences, with less than 20% found just once. The specimen sequenced was PBMCs or a T cell subset sorted from them (not recorded which). V is TRBV4-3 and J is TRBJ1-2; D is perhaps TRBD1 (5 bases). This TCR was sampled from a man between 18 and 35 years old who had mild COVID-19 (a few samples of this study predate the infection). Cell type and time point are not known. DNA for the CDR3: TGCGCCAGCAGCCTCTGGCCGGTTAAGCCCGAGGGGTATGGCTACACCTTC. Translation: CASSLWPVKPEGYGYTF.